A single sample gave rise to the 2 T cell receptor beta chains below, sequenced in a study of blood T cell repertoires in COVID-19 (dated by TCRdb to about 2020). The library relied on the immunoSEQ multiplex PCR assay. TCRdb re-hosts the immuneACCESS table, in-frame sequences only. Its copies lack some clones; in the studies checked, an unresolved V gene accounts for under half of them, and the cause for the rest is not known. This sample gives around 250,000 clones in total; approximately 85% of them show up just once. Around 1.8% of the sample belongs to the ten largest clones. Material for sequencing was PBMCs or T cells enriched from blood (not recorded which). The origin of the receptors is a woman between 50 and 59 years old who had recovered from COVID-19.

As regards this clone: This specimen includes other DNA sequences encoding the same CDR3. V usage is TRBV5-1 and J usage is TRBJ2-7; D not certain. Germline V CDR1 and CDR2: SGHRS, YFSETQ. The length of the CDR3 is 15 residues. V was pared by 2 bases and J by 0 bases, with 12 bases between. As DNA, the CDR3 is TGCGCCAGCAGCTTCGGCGGTACCAGCTCCTACGAGCAGTACTTC. As protein: CASSFGGTSSYEQYF.

The CDR3 spells CASSPRAGRRSSGANVLTF. Written as DNA, the CDR3 is TGTGCCAGCAGCCCCCGCGCGGGACGGCGCTCCTCTGGGGCCAACGTCCTGACTTTC. The rearrangement links TRBV9 to TRBJ2-6, with TRBD2 as a possible D gene (6 bases). V shed 4 bases and J shed 0 bases, with 20 bases lying between them. CDR1 is SGDLS, CDR2 YYNGEE, per germline. CDR3 length: 19 amino acids.